These 26 T cell receptor beta chains were all obtained from the same sample, sequenced in a study of blood T cell repertoires in COVID-19. Clones were sequenced by immunoSEQ multiplex PCR, and TCRdb holds only the in-frame ones, with some missing. Of about 350,000 clones listed, roughly nine tenths are singletons. Sequenced material: peripheral blood. Receptors were obtained from a woman aged 55 to 70 with COVID-19, enrolled during active disease.

This clone was detected only once. Other DNA sequences from this sample encode an identical CDR3 as well. The chain joins TRBV5-1 to TRBJ1-4; 9 bases are a match to TRBD1. The CDR3 sequence is 14 residues long. V lost 0 bases, J lost 7 bases, and 1 base stayed unmatched. Germline V gene lookup returns CDR1 SGHRS and CDR2 YFSETQ. In DNA form, the CDR3 reads TGCGCCAGCAGCTTGGGACAGGGGGGTGAAAAACTGTTTTTT. Translation: CASSLGQGGEKLFF.

This clone was seen once. The genes are TRBV5-5 and TRBJ2-7; the match to TRBD1 covers 8 bases. Germline lookup yields CDR1 SGHKS and CDR2 YYEKEE (reference sequence). The junction had 8 bases not matched to a gene; V was cut back by 3 bases and J by 3 bases. The CDR3 sequence is 15 residues long. The CDR3: CASSWGPDRDYEQYF. The CDR3 DNA follows: TGTGCCAGCAGCTGGGGCCCGGACAGGGACTACGAGCAGTACTTC.

This chain connects TRBV5-1 to TRBJ1-2, with 10 nucleotides matching TRBD1. Germline trimming cut 4 bases from V and 6 bases from J; bases unmatched to any gene: 6. Per germline, CDR1 SGHRS and CDR2 YFSETQ. This CDR3 comprises 14 residues. DNA for the CDR3: TGCGCCAGCAGCCAAGGACAGGGGGACAATGGCTACACCTTC. Protein: CASSQGQGDNGYTF.

The V and J genes are TRBV2 and TRBJ1-2, with 7 positions matching TRBD1. Trimming cost V 7 bases and J 2 bases; bases outside gene matches: 10. The CDR3 has 15 amino acids. Germline assignment: CDR1 SNHLY and CDR2 FYNNEI. The CDR3 loop is CASTPDRVVNYGYTF. The CDR3 bases are TGTGCCAGCACTCCCGACAGGGTTGTAAACTATGGCTACACCTTC.

This clone has only a few counts. The V gene is TRBV10-1, the J gene TRBJ1-1; D perhaps matches TRBD1 (5 bases). This CDR3 region has 16 residues. Germline V gene sequence: CDR1 WNHNN, CDR2 SYGVQD (reference sequence). V was pared by 3 bases and J by 3 bases, with 17 bases between. Here the CDR3 DNA reads TGCGCCAGCAGTGAAGGGGCCAAGGGTGCCTACACTGAAGCTTTCTTT. Its translation is CASSEGAKGAYTEAFF.

The V and J genes are TRBV11-2 and TRBJ2-7, with TRBD1 matching over 8 bases. The CDR3 has 14 residues. Germline CDR1 and CDR2: SGHAT and FQNNGV. V gave up 1 base and J gave up 5 bases; unmatched junction bases: 4. The chain's CDR3 is CASSLVVTGDEQYF. The CDR3 DNA is TGTGCCAGCAGCTTAGTGGTGACAGGGGACGAGCAGTACTTC.

This clone has a handful of counts. The chain couples TRBV3-1 (or the pseudogene TRBV3-2) to TRBJ1-2; D may be TRBD1 (6 bases). The ends were cut back, 0 bases at V and 8 bases at J, with 16 bases in the middle. CDR3 size: 15 residues. The germline gives CDR1 LGHDT, CDR2 YNNKEL (reference sequence). CDR3 protein: CASSQDKSPGGGYTF. The CDR3 DNA sequence: TGTGCCAGCAGCCAAGATAAGTCCCCGGGGGGCGGCTACACCTTC.

The chain has TRBV3-1 (or the pseudogene TRBV3-2) and TRBJ1-1, with D hard to call. The CDR3 runs 15 residues. Germline V CDR1 and CDR2: LGHDT, YNNKEL (reference sequence). The V gene lost 6 bases and the J gene lost 4 bases, with 18 bases spanning the gap. CDR3 nucleotide sequence: TGTGCCAGCAGTATACGGGGTGGTCGGGGCACTGAAGCTTTCTTT. This translates into CASSIRGGRGTEAFF.

The chain joins TRBV4-1 to TRBJ1-6; D is unresolved. The CDR3 spans 15 residues. Germline CDR1 is MGHRA and CDR2 is YSYEKL. Trimming left V 4 bases short and J 9 bases short, with 16 bases between. The CDR3 nucleotides read TGCGCCAGCAGCCGGCCGGGAGGCTTGTTTTCACCCCTCCACTTT. Its protein product is CASSRPGGLFSPLHF.

Turning to this clone: Other nucleotide sequences in the sample specify the same CDR3. This chain links TRBV30 with TRBJ1-5; D is perhaps TRBD1 (5 bases). CDR1 and CDR2 from the germline V gene are GTSNPN and SVGIG (reference sequence). There are 13 residues in the CDR3. The V gene lost 2 bases and the J gene lost 3 bases, with 8 bases spanning the gap. The CDR3 is CAWSRQINQPQHF. The CDR3 DNA sequence: TGTGCCTGGAGTCGACAGATCAATCAGCCCCAGCATTTT. The variable domain in full, with the rest retrieved from reference TRBV30 and TRBJ1-5, is SQTIHQWPATLVQPVGSPLSLECTVEGTSNPNLYWYRQAAGRGLQLLFYSVGIGQISSEVPQNLSASRPQDRQFILSSKKLLLSDSGFYLCAWSRQINQPQHFGDGTRLSIL.

The V call is TRBV18, the J call TRBJ2-4; TRBD1 aligns across 9 bases. The CDR3 extends over 14 amino acids. The germline V gene has CDR1 KGHSH and CDR2 LQKENI. Germline trimming cut 6 bases from V and 4 bases from J; bases unmatched to any gene: 4. The CDR3 protein is CASSPGQGKNIQYF. DNA of the CDR3: TGTGCCAGCTCTCCCGGACAGGGGAAAAACATTCAGTACTTC.

The chain joins TRBV7-3 to TRBJ2-2; tentative D call: TRBD1 (5 bases). Trimming stripped 2 bases from V and 6 bases from J, with 7 bases between. Germline V gene lookup returns CDR1 SGHTA and CDR2 FQGTGA. The CDR3 covers 13 residues. The CDR3 region is CASSLGAAGELFF. CDR3 nucleotides: TGTGCCAGCAGCTTAGGGGCGGCCGGGGAGCTGTTTTTT.

V gene TRBV27 combines with J gene TRBJ2-2; weak D call: TRBD2 (6 bases). This CDR3 spans 17 amino acids. Trimming removed 2 bases from V and 1 base from J, with 14 bases in between. CDR1 is MNHEY, CDR2 SMNVEV, per germline (reference sequence). CDR3 nucleotide sequence: TGTGCCAGCAGTTTAATGCCCGGGAGTTTGAACACCGGGGAGCTGTTTTTT. Translating gives CASSLMPGSLNTGELFF.

There are a few counts of this clone. V and J are TRBV19 and TRBJ1-1; a possible D gene is TRBD1 (5 bases). The V and J ends lost 4 bases and 2 bases respectively, with 14 bases between them. Per the germline V gene, CDR1 is LNHDA and CDR2 is SQIVND (reference sequence). The CDR3 is made up of 15 amino acids. CDR3 nucleotides: TGTGCCAGTAGTAGAACCACAGGACTAAACACTGAAGCTTTCTTT. This translates into CASSRTTGLNTEAFF. Together with reference TRBV19 and TRBJ1-1, the CDR3 gives the full variable domain: DGGITQSPKYLFRKEGQNVTLSCEQNLNHDAMYWYRQDPGQGLRLIYYSQIVNDFQKGDIAEGYSVSREKKESFPLTVTSAQKNPTAFYLCASSRTTGLNTEAFFGQGTRLTVV.

This clone was detected once. The chain has TRBV19 and TRBJ1-4; D is uncertain. The CDR3 loop spans 12 amino acids. Germline loops: CDR1 LNHDA, CDR2 SQIVND (reference sequence). The germline V and J ends were trimmed by 4 bases and 8 bases, with 8 bases remaining between them. The CDR3 bases are TGTGCCAGTAGTAACCTCAGGGAAAAACTGTTTTTT. This gives the protein CASSNLREKLFF. The whole variable domain, filled in from reference TRBV19 and TRBJ1-4, reads DGGITQSPKYLFRKEGQNVTLSCEQNLNHDAMYWYRQDPGQGLRLIYYSQIVNDFQKGDIAEGYSVSREKKESFPLTVTSAQKNPTAFYLCASSNLREKLFFGSGTQLSVL.

V usage is TRBV6-5 and J usage is TRBJ1-5; maybe TRBD1 (5 bases). From germline, CDR1 is MNHEY and CDR2 SVGAGI. This CDR3 contains 14 residues. The V end lost 2 bases, the J end lost 7 bases, and 12 bases lay between the germline ends. The CDR3 DNA is TGTGCCAGCAGTTACAGGCAGGGTGGACAGCCCCAGCATTTT. Translation: CASSYRQGGQPQHF.

V gene TRBV5-4 combines with J gene TRBJ2-1; D is possibly TRBD2 (5 bases). Germline CDR1 reads SGHNT; CDR2 reads YYREEE (reference sequence). The CDR3 covers 13 residues. V lost 3 bases and J lost 3, with 7 bases in between. CDR3 in DNA: TGTGCCAGCAGCTCCCGGGACTACAATGAGCAGTTCTTC. It yields the protein CASSSRDYNEQFF. Together with reference TRBV5-4 and TRBJ2-1, the CDR3 gives the full variable domain: ETGVTQSPTHLIKTRGQQVTLRCSSQSGHNTVSWYQQALGQGPQFIFQYYREEENGRGNFPPRFSGLQFPNYSSELNVNALELDDSALYLCASSSRDYNEQFFGPGTRLTVL.

This rearrangement joins TRBV2 to TRBJ1-2, with D unresolved. V lost 6 bases to trimming and J lost 2 bases, with 13 bases between them. The CDR3 runs to 14 residues. The germline V gene has CDR1 SNHLY and CDR2 FYNNEI. CDR3 DNA: TGTGCCAGCAGCTCACAAGGAGGAAACTATGGCTACACCTTC. Amino acid sequence: CASSSQGGNYGYTF.

The V gene is TRBV7-2, the J gene TRBJ1-5, with D maybe TRBD1 (6 bases). The CDR3 is 13 residues long. CDR1 and CDR2 from the germline V gene are SGHTA and FQGNSA. V dropped 1 base and J dropped 14 bases, with 15 bases sitting between them. For the CDR3, the DNA is TGTGCCAGCAGCTTAGATCCGACAGGCAGGGAGCATTTT. It encodes CASSLDPTGREHF.

Only one count was recorded for this clone. The chain couples TRBV15 to TRBJ1-2; D is uncertain. CDR1 is LNHNV, CDR2 YYDKDF, per germline (reference sequence). The V and J ends lost 0 bases and 6 bases respectively, with 8 bases between them. The CDR3 loop spans 13 amino acids. The CDR3 loop is CATSRDARHGYTF. The CDR3 DNA is TGTGCCACCAGCAGAGATGCCAGGCATGGCTACACCTTC.

This chain links TRBV6-5 with TRBJ2-7; a possible D gene is TRBD2 (5 bases). V lost 7 bases to trimming and J lost 3 bases, with 10 bases between them. This CDR3 region has 12 residues. Germline CDR1 reads MNHEY; CDR2 reads SVGAGI. The CDR3: CASNHGVYEQYF. In DNA, the CDR3 is TGTGCCAGCAACCACGGGGTCTACGAGCAGTACTTC.

The V call is TRBV9, the J call TRBJ1-1; D ambiguous. This CDR3 has 15 residues. Trimming stripped 0 bases from V and 0 bases from J, with 9 bases between. The germline gives CDR1 SGDLS, CDR2 YYNGEE. CDR3 sequence (DNA): TGTGCCAGCAGCGTAGATTGGGCCATGAACACTGAAGCTTTCTTT. Translated, it gives CASSVDWAMNTEAFF.

The rearrangement links TRBV18 to TRBJ1-2; D is uncertain. The CDR3 runs 15 residues. Germline lookup yields CDR1 KGHSH and CDR2 LQKENI. The ends were cut back, 4 bases at V and 0 bases at J, with 12 bases in the middle. The CDR3 sequence: CASSRESLANYGYTF. DNA for the CDR3: TGTGCCAGCTCACGAGAGAGTTTAGCTAACTATGGCTACACCTTC.

V usage is TRBV11-3 and J usage is TRBJ2-7; possible D gene TRBD1, 5 bases. Deletions cut 2 bases from V and 5 bases from J, with 10 bases between. Germline CDR1 is SGHNT and CDR2 is YENEEA. The CDR3 runs 13 residues. The CDR3 loop is CASSLTGGHEQYF. CDR3 nucleotides: TGTGCCAGCAGCTTAACAGGTGGGCACGAGCAGTACTTC. Together with reference TRBV11-3 and TRBJ2-7, the CDR3 gives the full variable domain: EAGVVQSPRYKIIEKKQPVAFWCNPISGHNTLYWYLQNLGQGPELLIRYENEEAVDDSQLPKDRFSAERLKGVDSTLKIQPAELGDSAVYLCASSLTGGHEQYFGPGTRLTVT.

The chain couples TRBV9 to TRBJ2-7; the D gene is possibly TRBD2 (6 bases). Trimming stripped 4 bases from V and 6 bases from J, with 11 bases between. The germline V gene has CDR1 SGDLS and CDR2 YYNGEE. CDR3 length: 12 amino acids. DNA for the CDR3: TGTGCCAGCAGCCGCGGGGATCGCGAGCAGTACTTC. Amino acid sequence: CASSRGDREQYF.

The chain couples TRBV7-2 to TRBJ1-2; tentative D call: TRBD1 (6 bases). The V and J ends lost 2 bases and 4 bases respectively, with 14 bases between them. Germline CDR1 is SGHTA and CDR2 is FQGNSA. CDR3 length: 15 residues. CDR3 in amino acids: CASSLKVVDSYGYTF. CDR3 coding DNA: TGTGCCAGCAGCTTAAAAGTGGTGGACAGCTATGGCTACACCTTC.